This TCR beta chain was profiled in a study of vaccination and CD4 T cells after COVID-19. About the study: Two of the convalescents were Hispanic, and the group consisted of six males and four females. Post-COVID draws followed diagnosis by a median 101 days (range 35 to 161). General study results and limits: Looking at convalescent patients, 304 of their 307 vaccine-specific clones were spike mono-reactive. It was observed that, in convalescent patients, a median around 85% of reactive clones arose only post-vaccination.

Germline CDR1 and CDR2: MNHEY and SMNVEV (reference sequence). This CDR3 contains 14 residues. TCRdb analysed the PCR reads with MiXCR anew, one entry per CDR3 protein. This table holds about 36,000 distinct CDR3 sequences, about 35% found once. In its sample, this clonotype was seen a few times. Its antigen is not known. This sample's time point: late sampling 161 to 241 days after vaccination in a few convalescent patients. This clonotype originated in a human donor who had recovered from COVID-19. This material consisted of CD4+ T cells from blood, taken about 7 months after SARS-CoV-2 vaccination. The chain recombines TRBV27 with TRBJ2-1; D perhaps matches TRBD2 (6 bases). The J call may be in error: the DNA end matches TRBJ2-7 better. CDR3 protein: CASSLGGEPGEQYF. CDR3 coding DNA: TGTGCCAGCAGCCTCGGCGGGGAGCCCGGCGAGCAGTACTTC.